The 5 T cell receptor beta chains listed next were all sequenced from one sample in a study of lymphopenia after photon versus proton radiotherapy. TCRdb keeps only in-frame clones here, not all; method: immunoSEQ multiplex PCR. The sample lists 20,000 to 30,000 clones, about 84% seen once, with over 20% in the top ten. Here the sequenced sample was peripheral blood, taken from a patient treated with proton-based radiotherapy. Source of these receptors: a woman aged 70 to 79 with pancreatic cancer.

This chain links TRBV5-8 with TRBJ2-3; the D is unclear. V lost 4 bases and J lost 6, with 15 bases in between. Germline values: CDR1 SGHTS, CDR2 YDEGEE. This CDR3 contains 14 residues. The CDR3 nucleotides read TGTGCCAGCAGCAGAACTTTGAATGTGGATACGCAGTATTTT. It encodes CASSRTLNVDTQYF.

This clone was detected only a few times. The chain recombines TRBV13 with TRBJ1-5; 8 bases line up with TRBD1. Germline V gene lookup returns CDR1 PRHDT and CDR2 FYEKMQ (reference sequence). The junction had 7 bases not matched to a gene; V was cut back by 0 bases and J by 6 bases. The CDR3 extends over 16 amino acids. The DNA for the CDR3 is TGTGCCAGCAGCTTAGGGGCAGGGGGCGTGGGTCAGCCCCAGCATTTT. Amino acids: CASSLGAGGVGQPQHF.

As to this clone: This sample includes further DNA sequences coding for the same CDR3. The chain uses TRBV6-1 and TRBJ1-2; D is ambiguous. Germline values: CDR1 MNHNS, CDR2 SASEGT. Trimming pared 4 bases from V and 5 bases from J, leaving 5 bases between. CDR3 length: 11 amino acids. The CDR3: CASSGSYGYTF. In DNA form, the CDR3 reads TGTGCCAGCAGTGGCAGTTATGGCTACACCTTC.

This chain joins TRBV2 and TRBJ1-1; no reliable D call. Germline-derived CDR1 and CDR2 are SNHLY and FYNNEI. The CDR3 covers 13 residues. V gave up 8 bases and J gave up 3 bases, with 13 bases separating them. The CDR3 spells CASSSGRDTEAFF. DNA of the CDR3: TGTGCCAGCTCCTCTGGGAGGGACACTGAAGCTTTCTTT.

The genes are TRBV4-2 and TRBJ2-7, with D perhaps matching TRBD2 (6 bases). Per germline, CDR1 LGHNA and CDR2 YNFKEQ. This CDR3 is built from 14 residues. Between the trimmed V and J ends, which lost 7 bases and 5 bases, there was a span of 18 bases. This chain's CDR3 is CASTPSGTLNEQYF. The CDR3 coding sequence is TGTGCCAGCACCCCATCCGGGACTTTAAACGAGCAGTACTTC.